Below, 27 T cell receptor beta chains from the same sample are listed, as sequenced in a study of cytomegalovirus exposure and HLA in healthy donors. Both 60 Vbeta primers and 13 Jbeta primers went into the PCR. The table came from immunoSEQ multiplex PCR; TCRdb's copy has only in-frame clones and leaves some out. The table has about 150,000 clones, 80% to 90% seen once; the top ten hold less than 2.5%. Sequenced input: PBMCs. The receptors shown here come from a woman in her late teens or twenties in good health and CMV-seronegative.

The rearrangement joins TRBV19 to TRBJ2-4, with a weak D call TRBD1 (6 bases). The CDR3 is made up of 16 amino acids. Germline V gene lookup returns CDR1 LNHDA and CDR2 SQIVND (reference sequence). Trimming cost V 1 base and J 0 bases, with 10 bases left between them. The CDR3: CASSIGDTLAKNIQYF. CDR3 nucleotides: TGTGCCAGTAGTATAGGGGACACCTTAGCCAAAAACATTCAGTACTTC.

The J gene is TRBJ2-7, the V gene TRBV19; D gene uncertain. CDR1 and CDR2 from the germline V gene are LNHDA and SQIVND (reference sequence). V was pared by 1 base and J by 0 bases, with 7 bases between. The CDR3 loop spans 14 amino acids. Here the CDR3 DNA reads TGTGCCAGTAGTATAGTGGCCAGCTCCTACGAGCAGTACTTC. Its protein product is CASSIVASSYEQYF.

The genes are TRBV5-6 and TRBJ1-5; D gene unclear. Germline CDR1 SGHDT, CDR2 YYEEEE. V was trimmed by 2 bases and J by 0 bases, leaving 9 bases between them. The CDR3 is made up of 15 amino acids. CDR3 sequence (DNA): TGTGCCAGCAGCTTCGTCGTCGGTAGCAATCAGCCCCAGCATTTT. Amino acid sequence: CASSFVVGSNQPQHF.

V and J are TRBV7-2 and TRBJ2-7; no reliable D call. The V end lost 6 bases, the J end lost 2 bases, and 8 bases lay between the germline ends. The germline CDR1 and CDR2 sequences are SGHTA and FQGNSA. The CDR3 runs 12 residues. CDR3 nucleotide sequence: TGTGCCAGCAGTCCTTTTGCCTACGAGCAGTACTTC. It is translated as CASSPFAYEQYF.

The count of this clone is one. The rearrangement links TRBV7-2 to TRBJ2-7; 7 positions match TRBD2. Germline V CDR1 and CDR2: SGHTA, FQGNSA. With V trimmed by 2 bases and J by 5 bases, 9 bases remained unmatched. The CDR3 has 15 residues. The CDR3 DNA reads TGTGCCAGCAGCTTAAGGGGCGGGAGAAGGAACGAGCAGTACTTC. This codes for CASSLRGGRRNEQYF.

This clone appeared a single time. This chain links TRBV28 with TRBJ2-4, with D perhaps matching TRBD2 (7 bases). The CDR3 extends over 16 amino acids. V was clipped by 3 bases and J by 2 bases, with 14 bases between them. The germline gives CDR1 MDHEN, CDR2 SYDVKM. The CDR3 loop is CASSFWGGASKNIQYF. CDR3 DNA: TGTGCCAGCAGTTTTTGGGGGGGCGCTTCCAAAAACATTCAGTACTTC.

This chain links TRBV6-5 with TRBJ2-1; 9 bases are shared with TRBD2. The germline CDR1 and CDR2 sequences are MNHEY and SVGAGI. The CDR3 is made up of 15 amino acids. V lost 7 bases, J lost 10 bases, and 14 bases stayed unmatched. CDR3 DNA: TGTGCCAGCACTGTAGAGCTAGCGGGAACATCGGAGCAGTTCTTC. It codes for CASTVELAGTSEQFF.

This clone has a single count. CDR3 residues: CASSFGSLAGFQETQYF. DNA of the CDR3: TGTGCCAGCAGCTTCGGTTCGTTAGCGGGGTTTCAAGAGACCCAGTACTTC. J is TRBJ2-5 and V is TRBV7-2; 8 bases are shared with TRBD2. Germline V gene lookup returns CDR1 SGHTA and CDR2 FQGNSA. The junction had 11 bases not matched to a gene; V was cut back by 3 bases and J by 2 bases. The CDR3 covers 17 residues.

The J gene is TRBJ2-5, the V gene TRBV6-6, with a possible D match to TRBD2 (5 bases). The CDR3 is 16 amino acids. Per the germline V gene, CDR1 is MNHNY and CDR2 is SVGAGI (reference sequence). Trimming shortened V by 0 bases and J by 3 bases, and 14 bases separated the two germline ends. DNA of the CDR3: TGTGCCAGCAGTTACTCGGACGGGATTACTAAAGAGACCCAGTACTTC. Its protein product is CASSYSDGITKETQYF.

The chain joins TRBV30 to TRBJ1-6; D gene unclear. The CDR3 is made up of 12 amino acids. The germline gives CDR1 GTSNPN, CDR2 SVGIG (reference sequence). With 4 bases removed from V and 4 bases from J, the gap between germline ends came to 5 bases. CDR3 DNA sequence: TGTGCCTGGAAACATTATAATTCACCCCTCCACTTT. Protein sequence: CAWKHYNSPLHF.

The chain is built from TRBV27 and TRBJ2-5; perhaps TRBD2 as D (6 bases). The CDR3 is 14 residues long. Per the germline V gene, CDR1 is MNHEY and CDR2 is SMNVEV (reference sequence). V lost 5 bases to trimming and J lost 0 bases, with 10 bases between them. CDR3 loop: CASSPRGDQETQYF. CDR3 nucleotides: TGTGCCAGCAGTCCCCGCGGGGACCAAGAGACCCAGTACTTC.

The chain has TRBV18 and TRBJ1-6; TRBD1 matches 12 bases. There are 16 residues in the CDR3. Germline CDR1 KGHSH, CDR2 LQKENI. V dropped 2 bases and J dropped 5; count of bases not matched to a gene: 1. This chain's CDR3 is CASSPGTGGNNSPLHF. CDR3 DNA: TGTGCCAGCTCACCAGGGACAGGGGGCAATAATTCACCCCTCCACTTT. Using reference TRBV18 and TRBJ1-6 for the parts outside the CDR3, the full variable domain is NAGVMQNPRHLVRRRGQEARLRCSPMKGHSHVYWYRQLPEEGLKFMVYLQKENIIDESGMPKERFSAEFPKEGPSILRIQQVVRGDSAAYFCASSPGTGGNNSPLHFGNGTRLTVT.

V usage is TRBV20-1 and J usage is TRBJ1-1; no clear D. The germline CDR1 and CDR2 sequences are DFQATT and SNEGSKA (reference sequence). The CDR3 spans 11 residues. CDR3 sequence: CRPRGYTEAFF. CDR3 in DNA: TGCAGACCCAGAGGGTACACTGAAGCTTTCTTT.

The chain recombines TRBV29-1 with TRBJ1-4, with 9 bases lining up with TRBD1. CDR3 length equals 14 residues. V lost 7 bases to trimming and J lost 8 bases; unmatched junction nucleotides: 11. The germline V gene encodes CDR1 SQVTM and CDR2 ANQGSEA. CDR3 sequence: CSAYSGTGQEKLFF. The DNA for the CDR3 is TGCAGCGCTTACTCCGGGACAGGGCAAGAAAAACTGTTTTTT.

CDR3 nucleotide sequence: TGTGCCAGCAGTGGCCCCGGGATCCTAGAGCAGTACTTC. It is translated as CASSGPGILEQYF. The chain recombines TRBV2 with TRBJ2-7, with a weak D call TRBD2 (5 bases). The CDR3 has 13 residues. Germline assignment: CDR1 SNHLY and CDR2 FYNNEI. Trimming cost V 4 bases and J 7 bases, with 14 bases left between them. Together with reference TRBV2 and TRBJ2-7, the CDR3 gives the full variable domain: EPEVTQTPSHQVTQMGQEVILRCVPISNHLYFYWYRQILGQKVEFLVSFYNNEISEKSEIFDDQFSVERPDGSNFTLKIRSTKLEDSAMYFCASSGPGILEQYFGPGTRLTVT.

This sequence joins TRBV19 and TRBJ1-6, with TRBD1 matching over 7 bases. The V segment lost 4 bases and the J segment 5 bases; nucleotides outside the gene matches: 8. Germline lookup yields CDR1 LNHDA and CDR2 SQIVND (reference sequence). CDR3 length: 16 residues. CDR3 bases: TGTGCCAGTAGTACCCGCGGGACAGACGATAATTCACCCCTCCACTTT. This translates into CASSTRGTDDNSPLHF.

This chain links TRBV5-1 with TRBJ1-1, with D unresolved. The V gene's germline CDR1 is SGHRS and CDR2 YFSETQ. Trimming pared 1 base from V and 4 bases from J, leaving 17 bases between. The CDR3 consists of 16 residues. The CDR3 sequence: CASSLFKARDRTEAFF. In DNA, the CDR3 is TGCGCCAGCAGCTTGTTTAAGGCGAGGGATCGCACTGAAGCTTTCTTT.

The chain recombines TRBV4-2 with TRBJ1-1; no definite D call. The V gene lost 4 bases and the J gene lost 7 bases, with 13 bases spanning the gap. The germline CDR1 and CDR2 sequences are LGHNA and YNFKEQ. CDR3 length: 13 residues. CDR3 sequence reads: CASSRLGESEAFF. The CDR3 DNA sequence: TGTGCCAGCAGCCGCCTAGGCGAGAGTGAAGCTTTCTTT.

The chain carries TRBV25-1 and TRBJ2-1, with 9 bases that match TRBD2. Germline V lookup: CDR1 MGHDK, CDR2 SYGVNS. CDR3 length: 17 residues. V shed 4 bases, J shed 1 base, and the junction held 8 bases outside the gene matches. CDR3 loop: CASSAVSGGRSYNEQFF. Here the CDR3 DNA reads TGTGCCAGCAGTGCCGTGAGCGGGGGGCGGTCCTACAATGAGCAGTTCTTC.

The genes are TRBV25-1 and TRBJ2-2; perhaps TRBD1 as D (6 bases). This CDR3 has 13 amino acids. Per the germline V gene, CDR1 is MGHDK and CDR2 is SYGVNS. V lost 4 bases, J lost 6 bases, and 9 bases lay in between. The CDR3 spells CASSATGSGELFF. The DNA of the CDR3 is TGTGCCAGCAGTGCTACAGGGTCCGGGGAGCTGTTTTTT.

The rearrangement joins TRBV9 to TRBJ2-5, with 7 bases lining up with TRBD1. Trimming at V came to 3 bases and at J to 6 bases, leaving 5 bases not matched to a gene. CDR1 and CDR2 from the germline V gene are SGDLS and YYNGEE. The CDR3 contains 13 residues. The CDR3 protein is CASSGDSSKTQYF. The DNA of the CDR3 is TGTGCCAGCAGCGGGGACAGTTCGAAGACCCAGTACTTC.

The chain couples TRBV7-2 to TRBJ1-1; D may be TRBD1 (5 bases). This CDR3 has 14 residues. Germline V gives CDR1 SGHTA, CDR2 FQGNSA. Between the trimmed V and J ends, which lost 7 bases and 1 base, there was a span of 13 bases. The CDR3 sequence: CASTLAGWNTEAFF. The DNA of the CDR3 is TGTGCCAGCACCCTCGCAGGGTGGAACACTGAAGCTTTCTTT.

This clone was counted once. The chain joins TRBV29-1 to TRBJ2-7; TRBD2 aligns across 11 bases. The CDR3 covers 14 residues. The ends lost 2 bases at V and 3 bases at J; junction bases unmatched: 3. Germline values: CDR1 SQVTM, CDR2 ANQGSEA. The CDR3 DNA sequence: TGCAGCGTTGAATTAGCGGGAGGGTTCTACGAGCAGTACTTC. This sequence encodes CSVELAGGFYEQYF.

The chain employs TRBV27 and TRBJ2-7; 7 nucleotides line up with TRBD2. Germline CDR1 and CDR2: MNHEY and SMNVEV (reference sequence). The CDR3 is 17 residues long. After removal of 0 bases from V and 0 bases from J, the junction contained 8 bases not matched to a gene. CDR3 residues: CASSLSGGDGDSYEQYF. CDR3 in DNA: TGTGCCAGCAGTTTATCGGGAGGGGACGGTGACTCCTACGAGCAGTACTTC.

This clone was observed once. The chain carries TRBV19 and TRBJ1-5; D gene uncertain. The CDR3 runs 12 residues. The germline V gene has CDR1 LNHDA and CDR2 SQIVND (reference sequence). Trimming took off 11 bases at V and 2 bases at J, with 10 bases between the two ends. The CDR3 DNA is TGTGCCGGAGGGAGCGGCAATCAGCCCCAGCATTTT. Protein product: CAGGSGNQPQHF.

This clone has a single count. The chain carries TRBV7-2 and TRBJ2-3; 8 bases agree with TRBD2. After removal of 5 bases from V and 5 bases from J, the junction contained 6 bases not matched to a gene. Germline V gene lookup returns CDR1 SGHTA and CDR2 FQGNSA. The CDR3 consists of 14 residues. The CDR3 DNA follows: TGTGCCAGCAGCCTACGACTAGCGCAAGATACGCAGTATTTT. Translation gives CASSLRLAQDTQYF. The full variable domain, in which reference TRBV7-2 and TRBJ2-3 provide the parts outside the CDR3, is GAGVSQSPSNKVTEKGKDVELRCDPISGHTALYWYRQSLGQGLEFLIYFQGNSAPDKSGLPSDRFSAERTGGSVSTLTIQRTQQEDSAVYLCASSLRLAQDTQYFGPGTRLTVL.

The chain links TRBV5-4 to TRBJ1-1; the match to TRBD1 covers 10 bases. V trimming: 3 bases; J trimming: 5 bases; junction bases outside the gene matches: 10. The CDR3 covers 16 residues. CDR1 is SGHNT and CDR2 is YYREEE in the germline V gene (reference sequence). The CDR3 region has the DNA TGTGCCAGCAGCTATGGGACAGGGGCCCTTAGGACTGAAGCTTTCTTT. Encoded protein: CASSYGTGALRTEAFF.